This TCR beta chain was documented in a study of blood T cell repertoires in COVID-19. The wider study: Specimens from acute and convalescent COVID-19 originated in the United States, Italy and Spain.

The CDR3 sequence is 13 residues long. V lost 5 bases, J lost 6 bases, and 2 bases stayed unmatched. Germline V gene lookup returns CDR1 SGHAT and CDR2 FQDESV (reference sequence). As originally analysed: Scientists estimated how many nucleated cells there were by amplifying reference gene primers. Data came from immunoSEQ multiplex PCR; TCRdb stores just in-frame clones and leaves some out. V, J and clone size reflect that table, while D and trimming were determined from the DNA. This table holds 250,000 or so clones, around 86% found once. The rearrangement links TRBV11-1 to TRBJ1-5; 9 positions match TRBD1. The sequence derives from a man aged 40-49 years with active or convalescent COVID-19. Material: peripheral blood. The CDR3 region is CASSPTGGQPQHF. The CDR3 DNA is TGTGCCAGCAGCCCGACAGGGGGTCAGCCCCAGCATTTT.